This T cell receptor beta chain was sequenced during a study of cytomegalovirus exposure and HLA in healthy donors. Primers included in the PCR were 60 Vbeta and 13 Jbeta primers. Produced via immunoSEQ multiplex PCR; TCRdb's table is partial and in-frame only. This sample has some 120,000 clones, with over 70% found just once. This CDR3 contains 16 residues. The germline V gene has CDR1 SSHAT and CDR2 FNYEAQ (reference sequence). Remarks on this clone: Its cognate antigen is unknown. The junction differs from germline at one of its ends, possibly a read error.

Study findings and constraints: Apparent HLA restriction characterized most CMV-associated TCR beta chains in a later analysis. Later on, an analysis found that several of the most significant clusters appeared to be linked to common viral pathogens, which included parvovirus B19. Researchers counted roughly 160 TCR beta chains as cytomegalovirus-associated.

The sample consisted of PBMCs. The chain couples TRBV7-7 to TRBJ2-3; 11 bases match TRBD2. The clonotype originates from a man aged 18 to 30 in good health and CMV-seropositive. In nucleotides, the CDR3 is TGTGCTAGCAGCAAAGGGACTAGCGGAGGCACAGATACGCAGTATTTT. Protein sequence: CASSKGTSGGTDTQYF.